This T cell receptor beta chain came from a study of early T cells in non-severe SARS-CoV-2 infection. Turning to the study itself: The input, bulk RNA from unsorted whole blood, was sequenced, and chains were unpaired.

Study outcomes and limitations: Comparison of clonotypes with VDJdb favored anti-spike CD8 responses while missing private and CD4 specificities.

This CDR3 region has 16 residues. J gave up 9 bases and V 3 bases, and 15 bases lay outside the gene matches. CDR1 is MDHEN and CDR2 is SYDVKM in the germline V gene. Unique molecular identifiers were attached to individual cDNA molecules. TCRdb recomputed calls from the 5' RACE reads with MiXCR, one row per CDR3 protein. The data contain 98,000 or so distinct CDR3 sequences, approximately 12% of them seen just once; the ten biggest clones take up 4.4%. Regarding this clonotype: The antigen is unknown.

Sequencing used whole blood, obtained at baseline. The V call is TRBV28, the J call TRBJ2-5, with 8 bases identical to TRBD1. The sequence was obtained from an adult who was a healthcare worker with PCR-confirmed SARS-CoV-2 infection or an uninfected control (not recorded which). CDR3 DNA: TGTGCCAGCAGTTTGGCTGGGACAGGAGGACCGTGGGCCCAGTACTTC. Translated, it gives CASSLAGTGGPWAQYF.